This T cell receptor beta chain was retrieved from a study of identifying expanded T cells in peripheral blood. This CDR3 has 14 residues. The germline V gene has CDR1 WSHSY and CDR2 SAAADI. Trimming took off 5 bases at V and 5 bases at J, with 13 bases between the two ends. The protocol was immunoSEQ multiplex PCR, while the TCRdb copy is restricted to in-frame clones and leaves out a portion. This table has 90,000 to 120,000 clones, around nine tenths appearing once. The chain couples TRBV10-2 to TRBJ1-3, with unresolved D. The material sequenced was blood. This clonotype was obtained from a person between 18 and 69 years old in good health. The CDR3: CASSIQLVRNTIYF. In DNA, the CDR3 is TGCGCCAGCAGTATACAGCTGGTACGAAACACCATATATTTT.